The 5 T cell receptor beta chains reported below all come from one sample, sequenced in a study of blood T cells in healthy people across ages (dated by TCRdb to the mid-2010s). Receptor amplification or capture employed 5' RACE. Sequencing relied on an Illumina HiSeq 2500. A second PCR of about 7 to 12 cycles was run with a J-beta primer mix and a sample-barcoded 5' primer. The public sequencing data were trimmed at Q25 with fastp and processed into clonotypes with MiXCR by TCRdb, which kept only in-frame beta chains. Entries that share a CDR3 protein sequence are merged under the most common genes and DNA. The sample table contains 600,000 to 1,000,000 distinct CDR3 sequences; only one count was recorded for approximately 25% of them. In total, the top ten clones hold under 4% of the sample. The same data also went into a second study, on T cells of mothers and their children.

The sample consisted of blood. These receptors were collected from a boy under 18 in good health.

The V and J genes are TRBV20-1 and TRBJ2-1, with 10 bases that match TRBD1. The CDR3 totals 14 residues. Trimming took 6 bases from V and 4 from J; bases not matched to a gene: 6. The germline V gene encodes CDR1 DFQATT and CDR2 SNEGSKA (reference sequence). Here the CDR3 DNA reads TGCAGTGCGTGGCGACAGGGGGCTTACAATGAGCAGTTCTTC. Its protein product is CSAWRQGAYNEQFF.

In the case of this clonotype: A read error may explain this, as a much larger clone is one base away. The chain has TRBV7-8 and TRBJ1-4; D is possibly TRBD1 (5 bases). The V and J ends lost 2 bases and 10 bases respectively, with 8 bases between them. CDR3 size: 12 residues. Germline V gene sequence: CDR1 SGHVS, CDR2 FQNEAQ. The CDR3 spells CASSLQGGKLFF. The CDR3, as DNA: TGTGCCAGCAGCTTACAGGGTGGAAAACTGTTTTTT.

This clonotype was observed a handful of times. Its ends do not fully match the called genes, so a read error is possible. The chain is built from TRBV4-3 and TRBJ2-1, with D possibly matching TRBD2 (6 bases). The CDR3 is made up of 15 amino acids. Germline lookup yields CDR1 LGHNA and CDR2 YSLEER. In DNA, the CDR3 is TGCGCCAGCGGCCACTCCTTCGGGGGATTCAATGAGCAGTTCTTC. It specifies CASGHSFGGFNEQFF.

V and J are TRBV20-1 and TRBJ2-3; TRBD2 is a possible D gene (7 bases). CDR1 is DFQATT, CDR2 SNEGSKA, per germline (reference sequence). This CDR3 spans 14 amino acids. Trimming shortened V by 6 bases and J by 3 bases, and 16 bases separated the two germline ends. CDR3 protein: CSARTQGGTDTQYF. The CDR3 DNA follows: TGCAGTGCCAGGACACAGGGAGGGACAGATACGCAGTATTTT.

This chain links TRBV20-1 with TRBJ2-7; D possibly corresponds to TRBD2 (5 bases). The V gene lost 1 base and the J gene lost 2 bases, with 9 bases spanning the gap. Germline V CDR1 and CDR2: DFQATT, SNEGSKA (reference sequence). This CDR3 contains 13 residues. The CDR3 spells CSARVRETYEQYF. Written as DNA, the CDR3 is TGCAGTGCTAGAGTAAGGGAGACCTACGAGCAGTACTTC.